Given below is one T cell receptor (beta chain) in context. This record comes from a study of blood T cell repertoires in COVID-19. Turning to the study itself: The origin of the acute and convalescent COVID-19 samples was the United States, Italy and Spain. The cDNA or gDNA used as material had been derived from T cells, B-cell-depleted T cells, or PBMCs.

Under the authors' procedure: Nucleated cell counts were estimated from reference gene primer amplification. The data were produced by immunoSEQ multiplex PCR, yet TCRdb's version contains in-frame clones alone and is incomplete. V and J calls and clone size are those listed in that table; D and trimming were worked out from the DNA. The table has approximately 230,000 clones, around 84% seen once; the top ten hold about 20%. The TCR was taken from a man between 25 and 39 years old with active or convalescent COVID-19. Sequencing was performed on peripheral blood.

The CDR3 DNA is TGTGCCCCGGGGGGCGCGAACTATGGCTACACCTTC. Amino acids: CAPGGANYGYTF. The chain links TRBV25-1 to TRBJ1-2; maybe TRBD1 (6 bases). Germline-derived CDR1 and CDR2 are MGHDK and SYGVNS. The CDR3 extends over 12 amino acids. V lost 11 bases to trimming and J lost 2 bases, with 12 bases between them.